Only a few counts were recorded for the clone carrying this T cell receptor (beta chain). The junction differs from germline at one of its ends, possibly a read error. The data were obtained in a study of T cells in localized non-small cell lung cancer. Measured with immunoSEQ multiplex PCR; TCRdb has only the in-frame clones, and not every one. The sample contains 4,200 or so clones, roughly 25% of which appear only once. This specimen consisted of lung tumor tissue, obtained before any cancer treatment. The sequence was collected from a male donor at least 60 years old with stage I lung adenocarcinoma.

The CDR3 DNA sequence: TGTGCCAGCAGGGTAGGGCTAGCGAATGAGCAGTTCTTC. Protein product: CASRVGLANEQFF. The V gene is TRBV9, the J gene TRBJ2-1, with D perhaps matching TRBD2 (6 bases). The length of the CDR3 is 13 residues. The germline gives CDR1 SGDLS, CDR2 YYNGEE.